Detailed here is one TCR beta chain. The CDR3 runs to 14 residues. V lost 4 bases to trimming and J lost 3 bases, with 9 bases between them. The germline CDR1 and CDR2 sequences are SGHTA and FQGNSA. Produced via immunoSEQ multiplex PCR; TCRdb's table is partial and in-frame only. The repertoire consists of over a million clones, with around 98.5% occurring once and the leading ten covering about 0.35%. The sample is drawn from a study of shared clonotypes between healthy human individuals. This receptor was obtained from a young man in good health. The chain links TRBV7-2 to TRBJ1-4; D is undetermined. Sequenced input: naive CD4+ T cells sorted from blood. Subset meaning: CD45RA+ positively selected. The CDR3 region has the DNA TGTGCCAGCAGCTGGACCGGGGCTAATGAAAAACTGTTTTTT. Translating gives CASSWTGANEKLFF.